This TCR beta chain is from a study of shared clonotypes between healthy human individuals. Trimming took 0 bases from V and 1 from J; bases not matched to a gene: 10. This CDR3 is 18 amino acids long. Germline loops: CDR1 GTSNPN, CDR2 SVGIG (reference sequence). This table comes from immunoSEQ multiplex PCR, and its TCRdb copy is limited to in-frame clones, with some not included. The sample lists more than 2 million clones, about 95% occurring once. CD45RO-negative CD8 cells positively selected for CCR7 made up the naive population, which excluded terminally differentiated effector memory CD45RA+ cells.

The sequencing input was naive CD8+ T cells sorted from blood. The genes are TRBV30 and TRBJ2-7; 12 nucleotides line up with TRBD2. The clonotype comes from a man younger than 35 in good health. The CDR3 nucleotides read TGTGCCTGGAGTGTAAGAACTAGCGGGAGGTTCAAATCCTACGAGCAGTACTTC. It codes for CAWSVRTSGRFKSYEQYF.